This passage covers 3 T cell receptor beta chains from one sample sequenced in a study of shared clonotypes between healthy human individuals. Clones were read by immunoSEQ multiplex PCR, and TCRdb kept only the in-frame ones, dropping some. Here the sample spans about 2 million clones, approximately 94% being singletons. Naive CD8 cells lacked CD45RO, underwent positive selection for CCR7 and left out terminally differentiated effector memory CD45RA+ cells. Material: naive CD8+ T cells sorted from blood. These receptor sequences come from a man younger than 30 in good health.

The DNA of the CDR3 is TGTGCCAGCAGTACGACCGCCGGGGAGCTGTTTTTT. It translates to CASSTTAGELFF. The V call is TRBV27, the J call TRBJ2-2; no reliable D call. Germline V CDR1 and CDR2: MNHEY, SMNVEV (reference sequence). V shed 5 bases and J shed 6 bases, with 7 bases lying between them. CDR3 length equals 12 residues.

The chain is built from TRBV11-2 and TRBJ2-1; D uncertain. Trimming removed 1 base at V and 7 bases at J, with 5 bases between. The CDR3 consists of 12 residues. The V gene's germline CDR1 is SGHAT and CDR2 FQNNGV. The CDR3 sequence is CASSLGWNEQFF. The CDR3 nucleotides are TGTGCCAGCAGCTTAGGATGGAATGAGCAGTTCTTC.

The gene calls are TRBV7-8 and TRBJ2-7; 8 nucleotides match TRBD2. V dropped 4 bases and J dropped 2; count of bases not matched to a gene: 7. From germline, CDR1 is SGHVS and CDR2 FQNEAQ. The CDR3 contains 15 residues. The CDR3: CASSSPTSEPYEQYF. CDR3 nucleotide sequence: TGTGCCAGCAGCTCCCCGACTAGCGAACCCTACGAGCAGTACTTC.